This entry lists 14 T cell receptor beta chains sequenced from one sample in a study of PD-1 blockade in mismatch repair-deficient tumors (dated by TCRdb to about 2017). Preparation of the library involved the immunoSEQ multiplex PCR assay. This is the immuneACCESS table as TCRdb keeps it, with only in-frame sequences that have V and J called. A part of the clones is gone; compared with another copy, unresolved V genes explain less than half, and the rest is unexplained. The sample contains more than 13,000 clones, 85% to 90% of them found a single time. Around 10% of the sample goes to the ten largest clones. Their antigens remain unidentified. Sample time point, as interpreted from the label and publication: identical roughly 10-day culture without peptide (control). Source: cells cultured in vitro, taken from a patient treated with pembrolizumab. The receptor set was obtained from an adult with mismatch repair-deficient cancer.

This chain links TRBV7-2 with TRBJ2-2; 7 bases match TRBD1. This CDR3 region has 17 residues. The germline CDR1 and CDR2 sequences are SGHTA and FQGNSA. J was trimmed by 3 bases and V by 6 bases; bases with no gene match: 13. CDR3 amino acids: CASSATWPGTDTGELFF. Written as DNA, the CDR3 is TGTGCCAGCAGTGCGACCTGGCCTGGGACAGACACCGGGGAGCTGTTTTTT.

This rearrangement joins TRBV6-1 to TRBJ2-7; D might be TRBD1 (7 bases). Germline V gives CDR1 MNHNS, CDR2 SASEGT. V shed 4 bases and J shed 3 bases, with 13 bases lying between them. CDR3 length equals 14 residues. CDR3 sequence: CASSGRGRGYEQYF. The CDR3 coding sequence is TGTGCCAGCAGTGGGAGGGGGCGCGGCTACGAGCAGTACTTC.

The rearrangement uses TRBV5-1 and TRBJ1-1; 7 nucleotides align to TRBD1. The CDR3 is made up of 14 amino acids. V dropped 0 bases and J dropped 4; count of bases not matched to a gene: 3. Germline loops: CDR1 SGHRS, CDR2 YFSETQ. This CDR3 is CASSLDRGLTEAFF. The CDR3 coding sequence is TGCGCCAGCAGCTTGGACAGGGGTCTCACTGAAGCTTTCTTT. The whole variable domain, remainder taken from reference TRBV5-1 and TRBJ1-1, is KAGVTQTPRYLIKTRGQQVTLSCSPISGHRSVSWYQQTPGQGLQFLFEYFSETQRNKGNFPGRFSGRQFSNSRSEMNVSTLELGDSALYLCASSLDRGLTEAFFGQGTRLTVV.

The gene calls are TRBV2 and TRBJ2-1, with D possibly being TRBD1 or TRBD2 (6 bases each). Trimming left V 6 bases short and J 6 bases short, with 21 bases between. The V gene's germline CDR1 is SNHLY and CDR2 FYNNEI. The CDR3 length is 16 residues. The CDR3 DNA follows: TGTGCCAGCAGCCCCTGGGGGCAGGGAGGCGGCAATGAGCAGTTCTTC. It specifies CASSPWGQGGGNEQFF.

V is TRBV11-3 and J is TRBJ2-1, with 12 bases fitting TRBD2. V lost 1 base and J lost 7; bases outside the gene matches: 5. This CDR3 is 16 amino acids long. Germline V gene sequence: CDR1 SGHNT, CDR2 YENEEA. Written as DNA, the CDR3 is TGTGCCAGCAGCTTAGCCCTAGCGGGAGGGCAAAATGAGCAGTTCTTC. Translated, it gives CASSLALAGGQNEQFF.

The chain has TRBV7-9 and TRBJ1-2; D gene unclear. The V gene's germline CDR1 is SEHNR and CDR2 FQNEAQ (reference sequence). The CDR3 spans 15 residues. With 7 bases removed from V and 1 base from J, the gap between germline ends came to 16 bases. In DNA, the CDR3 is TGTGCCAGCACCCCCACGTCCGGGGTTAACTATGGCTACACCTTC. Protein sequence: CASTPTSGVNYGYTF.

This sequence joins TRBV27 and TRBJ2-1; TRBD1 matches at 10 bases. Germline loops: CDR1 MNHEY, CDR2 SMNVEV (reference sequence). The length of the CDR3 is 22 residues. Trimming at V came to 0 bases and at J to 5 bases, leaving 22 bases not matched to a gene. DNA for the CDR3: TGTGCCAGCAGTTTATCTATTAATTTATTCCGGGACAGGGGCGAAGCCCACAATGAGCAGTTCTTC. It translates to CASSLSINLFRDRGEAHNEQFF.

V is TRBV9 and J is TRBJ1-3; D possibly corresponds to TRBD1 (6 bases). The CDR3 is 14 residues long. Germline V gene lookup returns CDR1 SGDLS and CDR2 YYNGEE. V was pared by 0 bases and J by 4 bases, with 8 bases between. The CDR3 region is CASSVAGGGNTIYF. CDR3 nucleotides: TGTGCCAGCAGCGTAGCGGGGGGCGGAAACACCATATATTTT. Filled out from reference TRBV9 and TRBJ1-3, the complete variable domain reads DSGVTQTPKHLITATGQRVTLRCSPRSGDLSVYWYQQSLDQGLQFLIQYYNGEERAKGNILERFSAQQFPDLHSELNLSSLELGDSALYFCASSVAGGGNTIYFGEGSWLTVV.

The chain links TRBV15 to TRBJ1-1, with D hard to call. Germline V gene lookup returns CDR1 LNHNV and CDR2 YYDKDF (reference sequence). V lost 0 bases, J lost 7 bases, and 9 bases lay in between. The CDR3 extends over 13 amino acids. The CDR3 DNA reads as TGTGCCACCAGCAGAGATTATGGCGGTGAAGCTTTCTTT. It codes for CATSRDYGGEAFF.

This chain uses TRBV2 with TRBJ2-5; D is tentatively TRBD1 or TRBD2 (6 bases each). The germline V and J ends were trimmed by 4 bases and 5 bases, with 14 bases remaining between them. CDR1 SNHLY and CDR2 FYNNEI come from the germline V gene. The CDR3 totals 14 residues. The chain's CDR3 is CASSAGWGAETQYF. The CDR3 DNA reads TGTGCCAGCAGTGCGGGTTGGGGGGCGGAGACCCAGTACTTC.

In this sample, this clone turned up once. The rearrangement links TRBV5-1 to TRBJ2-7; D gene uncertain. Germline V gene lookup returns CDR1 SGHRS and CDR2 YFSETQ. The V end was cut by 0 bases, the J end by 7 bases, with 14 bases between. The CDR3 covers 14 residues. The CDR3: CASSLVGPTREQYF. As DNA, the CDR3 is TGCGCCAGCAGCTTGGTCGGCCCCACGAGGGAGCAGTACTTC.

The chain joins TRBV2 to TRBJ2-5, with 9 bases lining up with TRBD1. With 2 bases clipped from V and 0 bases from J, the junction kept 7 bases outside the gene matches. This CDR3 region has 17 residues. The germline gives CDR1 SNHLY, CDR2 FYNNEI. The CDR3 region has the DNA TGTGCCAGCAGTGAACGCGGCGGGACAGGGTACCAAGAGACCCAGTACTTC. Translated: CASSERGGTGYQETQYF.

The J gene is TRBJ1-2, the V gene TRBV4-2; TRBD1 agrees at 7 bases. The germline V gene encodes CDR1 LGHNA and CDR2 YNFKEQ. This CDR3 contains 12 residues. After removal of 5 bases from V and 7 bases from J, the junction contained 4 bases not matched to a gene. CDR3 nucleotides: TGTGCCAGCAGCGAGACAGGGTTTGGCTACACCTTC. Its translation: CASSETGFGYTF.

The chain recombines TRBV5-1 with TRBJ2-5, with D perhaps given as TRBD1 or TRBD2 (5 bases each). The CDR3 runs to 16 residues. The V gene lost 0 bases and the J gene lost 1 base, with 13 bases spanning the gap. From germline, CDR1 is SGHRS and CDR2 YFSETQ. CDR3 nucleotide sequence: TGCGCCAGCAGCTTGGCCGGAGGCAGGGTCCAAGAGACCCAGTACTTC. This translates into CASSLAGGRVQETQYF. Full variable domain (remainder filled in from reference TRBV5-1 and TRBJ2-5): KAGVTQTPRYLIKTRGQQVTLSCSPISGHRSVSWYQQTPGQGLQFLFEYFSETQRNKGNFPGRFSGRQFSNSRSEMNVSTLELGDSALYLCASSLAGGRVQETQYFGPGTRLLVL.